This entry lists 11 T cell receptor beta chains sequenced from one sample in a study of T-cell reconstitution after alpha-beta-depleted transplantation in children. Study results and caveats: By one year post-transplant, T-cell counts and diversity largely arose from T cells that were newly produced.

For these TCRs, the target antigens are not known. Molecular barcoding with unique molecular identifiers was used for the TCRbeta library. TCRdb fed the PCR reads into MiXCR, producing one record per CDR3 protein. The sample holds hundreds of thousands of distinct CDR3 sequences, around 7.1% seen once. The source was peripheral blood, collected 360 days after TCRalphabeta/CD19-depleted stem cell transplant. These receptors all stem from a female patient younger than 10 who had a stem cell transplant for Fanconi anemia, so the T cells may come from the graft donor.

This clonotype appeared many times. V and J are TRBV10-3 and TRBJ2-7; D is perhaps TRBD1 (6 bases). Germline assignment: CDR1 ENHRY and CDR2 SYGVKD. CDR3 length: 12 residues. Trimming stripped 8 bases from V and 4 bases from J, with 12 bases between. CDR3 residues: CAIAEGQYEQYF. CDR3 nucleotides: TGTGCCATCGCGGAAGGACAGTACGAGCAGTACTTC.

At least ten counts were recorded for this clonotype. The J gene is TRBJ2-4, the V gene TRBV12-3 or TRBV12-4, with 10 positions matching TRBD2. CDR3 size: 19 residues. Trimming at V came to 5 bases and at J to 0 bases, leaving 13 bases not matched to a gene. The CDR3 reads CASSPSSASGSLAKNIQYF. Here the CDR3 DNA reads TGTGCCAGCAGTCCTTCCTCGGCTAGCGGGAGTTTAGCCAAAAACATTCAGTACTTC.

This clonotype was detected ten times or more. The chain recombines TRBV4-3 with TRBJ2-4, with 8 bases fitting TRBD1. Germline trimming cut 0 bases from V and 0 bases from J; bases unmatched to any gene: 4. Germline V gene data show CDR1 as LGHNA and CDR2 as YSLEER. This CDR3 spans 17 amino acids. DNA of the CDR3: TGCGCCAGCAGCCAAGATCAGGGGGCTCTAGCCAAAAACATTCAGTACTTC. Translation: CASSQDQGALAKNIQYF.

This clonotype was counted at least ten times. This chain uses TRBV5-1 with TRBJ2-7; TRBD2 aligns across 10 bases. The CDR3 is 14 residues long. V was pared by 4 bases and J by 3 bases, with 4 bases of the junction left unmatched. Germline values: CDR1 SGHRS, CDR2 YFSETQ. The CDR3 nucleotides read TGCGCCAGCAGCAAAGGACTAGCGGACTACGAGCAGTACTTC. Residues: CASSKGLADYEQYF.

This clonotype was observed many times. The chain has TRBV7-6 and TRBJ1-1, with a weak D call TRBD1 (5 bases). The V gene's germline CDR1 is SGHVS and CDR2 FNYEAQ. The V and J ends lost 1 base and 7 bases respectively, with 16 bases between them. This CDR3 region has 15 residues. In nucleotides, the CDR3 is TGTGCCAGCAGCTTAGTTAATACAGGAGTGCATGAAGCTTTCTTT. Protein sequence: CASSLVNTGVHEAFF.

Many counts were recorded for this clonotype. Because the CDR3's place on the DNA is in doubt, the DNA is left out and the CDR3 is given as listed by TCRdb. CDR3: CASSASWARGTGRDF. The chain joins TRBV12-3 or TRBV12-4 to TRBJ2-5; the table gives TRBD2 as D, unverified against the DNA. The CDR3 sequence runs 15 residues, both termini included.

The rearrangement uses TRBV28 and TRBJ2-4; the match to TRBD1 covers 11 bases. V lost 6 bases, J lost 9 bases, and 13 bases stayed unmatched. The CDR3 is 16 residues long. Germline V gene lookup returns CDR1 MDHEN and CDR2 SYDVKM. CDR3 sequence reads: CASRSTHIGTGGIQYF. In DNA form, the CDR3 reads TGTGCCAGCAGATCGACTCATATTGGGACAGGGGGCATTCAGTACTTC.

This clonotype appeared many times. This chain links TRBV10-3 with TRBJ1-2, with D unclear. V shed 1 base and J shed 4 bases, with 7 bases lying between them. Germline V gene data show CDR1 as ENHRY and CDR2 as SYGVKD. This CDR3 spans 13 amino acids. CDR3 amino acids: CAISEYGGYGYTF. The CDR3 DNA sequence: TGTGCCATCAGTGAGTACGGAGGCTATGGCTACACCTTC.

This clonotype was detected only a few times. This chain connects TRBV11-2 to TRBJ2-7; the D gene is possibly TRBD1 (6 bases). V lost 5 bases, J lost 5 bases, and 16 bases lay in between. CDR3 length: 14 amino acids. CDR1 and CDR2 (germline): SGHAT, FQNNGV. CDR3 loop: CASSEWRQVHEQYF. In DNA form, the CDR3 reads TGTGCCAGCAGCGAATGGAGACAGGTCCACGAGCAGTACTTC.

This chain joins TRBV10-3 and TRBJ2-3; 12 positions match TRBD2. The CDR3 totals 17 residues. The germline V gene encodes CDR1 ENHRY and CDR2 SYGVKD. V was pared by 4 bases and J by 0 bases, with 5 bases of the junction left unmatched. The CDR3 DNA sequence: TGTGCCATCAGTGTGGCTAGCGGGGGGGCGAGCACAGATACGCAGTATTTT. This encodes CAISVASGGASTDTQYF.

In its sample, this clonotype was seen many times. The rearrangement joins TRBV7-9 to TRBJ2-3; D is ambiguous. This CDR3 spans 12 amino acids. Germline assignment: CDR1 SEHNR and CDR2 FQNEAQ (reference sequence). The V end lost 5 bases, the J end lost 7 bases, and 10 bases lay between the germline ends. CDR3 in DNA: TGTGCCAGCAGCCGAGTTTCGAATACGCAGTATTTT. Encoded protein: CASSRVSNTQYF.